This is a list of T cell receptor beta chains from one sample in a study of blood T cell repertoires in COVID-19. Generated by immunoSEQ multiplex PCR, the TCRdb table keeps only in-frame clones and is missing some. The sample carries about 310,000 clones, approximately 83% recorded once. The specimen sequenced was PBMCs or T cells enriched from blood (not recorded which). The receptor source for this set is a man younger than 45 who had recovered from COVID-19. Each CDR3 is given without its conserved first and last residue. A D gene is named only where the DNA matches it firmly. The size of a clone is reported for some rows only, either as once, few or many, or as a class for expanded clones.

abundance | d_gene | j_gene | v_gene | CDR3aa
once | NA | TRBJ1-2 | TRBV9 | ASTHDLGRYGYT
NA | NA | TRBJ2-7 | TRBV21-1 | ASRSTGDHPYEQY
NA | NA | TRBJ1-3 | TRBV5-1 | ASSGAGNTIY
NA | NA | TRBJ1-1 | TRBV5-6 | ASSSLGPMEAF
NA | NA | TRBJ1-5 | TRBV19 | ASSLAGARNQPQH
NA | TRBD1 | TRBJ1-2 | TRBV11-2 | ASSLDRDRGFPGYGYT
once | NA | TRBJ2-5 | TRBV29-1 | SVVVARARYQETQY
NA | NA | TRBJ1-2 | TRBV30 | AWSRGRALLGGYT
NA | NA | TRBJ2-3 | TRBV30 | AWGPRDITDTQY
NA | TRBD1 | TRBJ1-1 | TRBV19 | ASSYPGQGYEAF
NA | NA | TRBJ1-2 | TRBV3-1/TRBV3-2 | ASSAEREANYGYT
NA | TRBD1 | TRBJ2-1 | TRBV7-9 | ASSLTQGALRNEQF
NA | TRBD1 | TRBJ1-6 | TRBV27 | ASSRDRGYNSPLH
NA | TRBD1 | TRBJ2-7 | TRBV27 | ASSFDRDEQY
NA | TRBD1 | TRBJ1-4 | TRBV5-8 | ASSPGTGTNEKLF
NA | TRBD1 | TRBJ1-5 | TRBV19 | ASSLSGGSNQPQH
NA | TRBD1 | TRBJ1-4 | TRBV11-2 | ASSLGVGTVNEKLF
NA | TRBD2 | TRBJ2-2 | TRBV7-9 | ASSPSTSPGELF
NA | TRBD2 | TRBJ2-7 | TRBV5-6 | ASSFSLTSGEAYEQY
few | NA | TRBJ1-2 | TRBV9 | ASSGLGRGTGFYGYT
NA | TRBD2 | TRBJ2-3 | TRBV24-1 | ATSDLGGGYARTDTQY
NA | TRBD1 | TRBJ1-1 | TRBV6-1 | ASSDWMAGGRNTEAF
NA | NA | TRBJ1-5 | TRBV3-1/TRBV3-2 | ASSQAYSNQPQH
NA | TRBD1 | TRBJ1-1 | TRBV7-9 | ASSLTGGTNTEAF
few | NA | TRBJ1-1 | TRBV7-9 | ASSSDGMIMNTEAF
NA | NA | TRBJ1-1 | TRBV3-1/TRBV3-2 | ASSQAAGDQAF
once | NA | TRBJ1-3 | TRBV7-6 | ASSFNSGPTSSGNTIY
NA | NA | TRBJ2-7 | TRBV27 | ASSSAPGDLFSYEQY
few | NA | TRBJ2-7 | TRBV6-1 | ASSEHSYEQY
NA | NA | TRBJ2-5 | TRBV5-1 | ASSLDGEETQY
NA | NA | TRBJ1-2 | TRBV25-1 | ASRDSGNYGYT
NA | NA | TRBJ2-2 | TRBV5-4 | ASSQGNPGELF
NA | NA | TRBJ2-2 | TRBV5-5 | ASSLAGTSNTGELF
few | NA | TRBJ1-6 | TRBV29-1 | SVAEGDGDSPLH
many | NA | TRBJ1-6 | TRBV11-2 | ASSLEGGSPLH
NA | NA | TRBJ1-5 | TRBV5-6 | ASSLAGGAPYSNQPQH
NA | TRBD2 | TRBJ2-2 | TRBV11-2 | ASSLPLLAGGPNTGELF
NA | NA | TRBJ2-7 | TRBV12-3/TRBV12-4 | ASSLGSSYEQY
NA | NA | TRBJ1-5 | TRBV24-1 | ATSDSARGSNQPQH
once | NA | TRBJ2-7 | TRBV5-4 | ASSGPGGLNEQY
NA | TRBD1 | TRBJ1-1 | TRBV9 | ASSVAPTGATEAF
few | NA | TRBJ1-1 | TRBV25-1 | ASSASGANTEAF
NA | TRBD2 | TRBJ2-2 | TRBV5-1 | ASSFGLAGGPDTGELF
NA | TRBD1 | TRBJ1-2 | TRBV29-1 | SVVLRQGDGYT
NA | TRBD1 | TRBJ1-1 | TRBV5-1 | ASSSQGSEAF
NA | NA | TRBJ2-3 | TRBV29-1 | SVVGGGGGTDTQY